Shown below are 21 T cell receptor beta chains from a single sample sequenced in a study of shared clonotypes between healthy human individuals. TCRdb keeps only in-frame clones here, not all; method: immunoSEQ multiplex PCR. The table records approximately 590,000 clones, around 95% of them present only once. Naivety among CD8 cells was defined by CD45RO negativity and positive CCR7 selection, thereby excluding terminally differentiated effector memory CD45RA+ cells. What was sequenced was naive CD8+ T cells sorted from blood. These TCRs come from a woman aged 25 to 45 in good health.

This sequence joins TRBV5-5 and TRBJ1-4; D is ambiguous. The CDR3 length is 16 residues. Trimming removed 3 bases from V and 4 bases from J, with 16 bases in between. Germline V lookup: CDR1 SGHKS, CDR2 YYEKEE (reference sequence). CDR3 amino acids: CASSSSVVEVNEKLFF. The CDR3 DNA sequence: TGTGCCAGCAGCTCCTCGGTGGTAGAGGTTAATGAAAAACTGTTTTTT. Supplemented by reference TRBV5-5 and TRBJ1-4, the full variable domain reads DAGVTQSPTHLIKTRGQQVTLRCSPISGHKSVSWYQQVLGQGPQFIFQYYEKEERGRGNFPDRFSARQFPNYSSELNVNALLLGDSALYLCASSSSVVEVNEKLFFGSGTQLSVL.

The DNA for the CDR3 is TGTGCCAGCAGCCGAACAGGGTCAGAGCAGTTCTTC. This translates into CASSRTGSEQFF. The J gene is TRBJ2-1, the V gene TRBV7-9; D may be TRBD1 (6 bases). Looked up from germline, CDR1 is SEHNR and CDR2 is FQNEAQ (reference sequence). V was cut by 5 bases and J by 10 bases, with 12 bases left in between. CDR3 size: 12 residues.

The V gene is TRBV27, the J gene TRBJ2-7; D ambiguous. This CDR3 comprises 15 residues. V was shortened by 4 bases and J by 2 bases, with 15 bases between the two germline ends. The germline gives CDR1 MNHEY, CDR2 SMNVEV (reference sequence). The CDR3 spells CASSSLPTFPYEQYF. Here the CDR3 DNA reads TGTGCCAGCAGTTCCCTACCGACTTTCCCCTACGAGCAGTACTTC.

The J gene is TRBJ1-3, the V gene TRBV27; a possible D gene is TRBD1 (5 bases). Deletions cut 2 bases from V and 9 bases from J, with 14 bases between. Per the germline V gene, CDR1 is MNHEY and CDR2 is SMNVEV (reference sequence). This CDR3 has 14 residues. The CDR3 DNA follows: TGTGCCAGCAGTTTAGGGACCGGTTTGGGCACCATATATTTT. It yields the protein CASSLGTGLGTIYF.

The V and J genes are TRBV9 and TRBJ1-3; tentative D call: TRBD1 (5 bases). CDR1 and CDR2 from the germline V gene are SGDLS and YYNGEE. The CDR3 spans 13 residues. V was pared by 3 bases and J by 7 bases, with 11 bases between. The CDR3 DNA reads as TGTGCCAGCAGCGAGATGGAGGGGAACACCATATATTTT. Amino acid sequence: CASSEMEGNTIYF.

As concerns this clone: The identical CDR3 is also encoded by other nucleotide sequences in the sample. The chain has TRBV27 and TRBJ2-7; D is ambiguous. The V and J ends lost 2 bases and 4 bases respectively, with 3 bases between them. The CDR3 is 11 residues long. Germline V gene sequence: CDR1 MNHEY, CDR2 SMNVEV (reference sequence). The CDR3 DNA follows: TGTGCCAGCAGTTTAGGTTACGAGCAGTACTTC. Protein sequence: CASSLGYEQYF.

Only one count was recorded for this clone. The chain employs TRBV4-1 and TRBJ2-7; 8 bases agree with TRBD2. The CDR3 contains 14 residues. The junction had 9 bases not matched to a gene; V was cut back by 6 bases and J by 5 bases. Germline CDR1 MGHRA, CDR2 YSYEKL. CDR3 nucleotide sequence: TGCGCCAGCAGTATAACGACTAGCGTTGACGAGCAGTACTTC. This translates into CASSITTSVDEQYF.

This clone was detected only a few times. The chain joins TRBV14 to TRBJ1-1, with TRBD1 as a possible D gene (6 bases). CDR1 and CDR2 (germline): SGHDN, FVKESK. CDR3 length: 13 residues. V lost 3 bases, J lost 7 bases, and 12 bases lay in between. CDR3 region: CASSQDQGIEAFF. CDR3 sequence (DNA): TGTGCCAGCAGCCAGGATCAGGGGATTGAAGCTTTCTTT.

Comment on this clone: The sample has other DNA sequences that encode this CDR3 too. The rearrangement links TRBV2 to TRBJ2-7; D ambiguous. The CDR3 is made up of 12 amino acids. The V end lost 1 base, the J end lost 3 bases, and 4 bases lay between the germline ends. Germline V CDR1 and CDR2: SNHLY, FYNNEI. This CDR3 is CASSEVSYEQYF. Written as DNA, the CDR3 is TGTGCCAGCAGTGAAGTCAGCTACGAGCAGTACTTC.

This clone was seen only once. The rearrangement uses TRBV2 and TRBJ2-5, with 9 bases matching TRBD1. With V trimmed by 6 bases and J by 4 bases, 6 bases remained unmatched. The CDR3 extends over 14 amino acids. Germline V CDR1 and CDR2: SNHLY, FYNNEI. The CDR3 nucleotides read TGTGCCAGCAGGGACGGACAGGGGTTAGAGACCCAGTACTTC. It specifies CASRDGQGLETQYF.

The chain joins TRBV7-9 to TRBJ2-1; 8 nucleotides align to TRBD2. Trimming took 5 bases from V and 3 from J; bases not matched to a gene: 12. This CDR3 has 17 residues. Germline V gene lookup returns CDR1 SEHNR and CDR2 FQNEAQ (reference sequence). The CDR3 DNA reads TGTGCCAGCAGCCCTCCGGGGGGGCGGGAAGACTACAATGAGCAGTTCTTC. This codes for CASSPPGGREDYNEQFF.

CDR3 sequence: CASSLALAAVNEQFF. The DNA of the CDR3 is TGTGCCAGCAGCTTGGCCCTAGCAGCGGTGAATGAGCAGTTCTTC. This chain links TRBV5-6 with TRBJ2-1; perhaps TRBD2 as D (5 bases). The germline V and J ends were trimmed by 0 bases and 7 bases, with 14 bases remaining between them. Germline CDR1 reads SGHDT; CDR2 reads YYEEEE. CDR3 length: 15 amino acids.

V gene TRBV27 combines with J gene TRBJ2-7, with 11 bases that match TRBD2. This CDR3 has 15 amino acids. Germline V gives CDR1 MNHEY, CDR2 SMNVEV (reference sequence). Germline trimming cut 5 bases from V and 7 bases from J; bases unmatched to any gene: 10. The CDR3 spells CASSGSGLADTEQYF. The CDR3 nucleotides read TGTGCCAGCAGTGGATCGGGACTAGCGGATACGGAGCAGTACTTC.

This chain connects TRBV13 to TRBJ2-5; D remains unclear. The CDR3 spans 15 residues. Germline CDR1 and CDR2: PRHDT and FYEKMQ (reference sequence). V lost 3 bases and J 5 bases, leaving 16 bases between the germline ends. CDR3 bases: TGTGCCAGCAGCTTGTTCCCGGATGCTCTGGAGACCCAGTACTTC. Amino acid sequence: CASSLFPDALETQYF.

The V and J genes are TRBV16 and TRBJ1-4; possibly TRBD1 for D (5 bases). The CDR3 is 16 residues long. Germline loops: CDR1 KGHSY, CDR2 FQNENV. Trimming took off 4 bases at V and 0 bases at J, with 12 bases between the two ends. CDR3 DNA: TGTGCCAGCAGCCTCGGGGGTTTTGCAACTAATGAAAAACTGTTTTTT. Amino acids: CASSLGGFATNEKLFF.

This clone occurred once. The V call is TRBV7-8, the J call TRBJ2-1, with 9 bases fitting TRBD1. This CDR3 is 17 amino acids long. Germline loops: CDR1 SGHVS, CDR2 FQNEAQ. V shed 5 bases, J shed 6 bases, and the junction held 14 bases outside the gene matches. The CDR3: CASSPEYGTGSTNEQFF. DNA of the CDR3: TGTGCCAGCAGCCCAGAGTATGGGACAGGGAGCACCAATGAGCAGTTCTTC.

This clone is a singleton in its sample. The gene calls are TRBV7-8 and TRBJ2-7; 8 positions match TRBD2. CDR1 and CDR2 (germline): SGHVS, FQNEAQ. The CDR3 consists of 16 residues. V shed 5 bases, J shed 2 bases, and the junction held 11 bases outside the gene matches. Here the CDR3 DNA reads TGTGCCAGCAGCCGGGTCAGGACGGGAGGGCCCTACGAGCAGTACTTC. It translates to CASSRVRTGGPYEQYF. Combining the CDR3 with reference TRBV7-8 and TRBJ2-7 gives the whole variable domain GAGVSQSPRYKVAKRGQDVALRCDPISGHVSLFWYQQALGQGPEFLTYFQNEAQLDKSGLPSDRFFAERPEGSVSTLKIQRTQQEDSAVYLCASSRVRTGGPYEQYFGPGTRLTVT.

This chain's CDR3 is CASSLVSGDEQFF. The DNA for the CDR3 is TGTGCCAGCAGCTTAGTAAGCGGAGATGAGCAGTTCTTC. This chain links TRBV7-9 with TRBJ2-1; possibly TRBD2 for D (5 bases). Trimming pared 1 base from V and 8 bases from J, leaving 9 bases between. Germline CDR1 reads SEHNR; CDR2 reads FQNEAQ (reference sequence). The CDR3 extends over 13 amino acids.

V usage is TRBV6-5 and J usage is TRBJ1-2; D unclear. The CDR3 spans 13 residues. The germline gives CDR1 MNHEY, CDR2 SVGAGI. Trimming stripped 4 bases from V and 8 bases from J, with 14 bases between. The CDR3 DNA sequence: TGTGCCAGCAGTTCCGCCTCATGGGAGGGCTACACCTTC. It codes for CASSSASWEGYTF.

This chain connects TRBV5-1 to TRBJ2-1; 8 positions match TRBD2. The CDR3 spans 17 residues. The V and J ends lost 0 bases and 0 bases, in that order; junction bases with no gene match: 5. Germline-derived CDR1 and CDR2 are SGHRS and YFSETQ. The CDR3 DNA reads as TGCGCCAGCAGCTTGGTTAGCGGGGATAGCTCCTACAATGAGCAGTTCTTC. Translating it yields CASSLVSGDSSYNEQFF.

The chain couples TRBV28 to TRBJ1-1, with D possibly being TRBD1 (6 bases). CDR1 MDHEN and CDR2 SYDVKM come from the germline V gene. V was cut by 11 bases and J by 0 bases, with 16 bases left in between. The CDR3 is 14 residues long. The chain's CDR3 is CASRRTDLNTEAFF. CDR3 coding DNA: TGTGCCTCGAGGCGGACAGACTTGAACACTGAAGCTTTCTTT.